Listed here are 28 T cell receptor beta chains from one sample, sequenced in a study of identical twins. TCRdb re-derived calls from the 5' RACE reads in MiXCR, one entry per CDR3 protein. The sample has around 160,000 distinct CDR3 sequences; 3% to 4% are singletons. The source material was memory T cells sorted from blood. Receptor source: a man aged 18 to 29 in good health.

This clonotype was seen a handful of times. The chain combines TRBV20-1 with TRBJ2-3, with 13 bases fitting TRBD2. There are 18 residues in the CDR3. The V and J ends lost 1 base and 0 bases, in that order; junction bases with no gene match: 7. Germline V CDR1 and CDR2: DFQATT, SNEGSKA (reference sequence). CDR3 protein: CSARAGTSGVASTDTQYF. The CDR3 coding sequence is TGCAGTGCTAGAGCGGGGACTAGCGGGGTAGCTAGCACAGATACGCAGTATTTT.

The table lists this clonotype with many counts. The rearrangement uses TRBV11-2 and TRBJ2-3; D gene unclear. The CDR3 covers 15 residues. V lost 2 bases to trimming and J lost 0 bases, with 9 bases between them. Looked up from germline, CDR1 is SGHAT and CDR2 is FQNNGV. CDR3 amino acids: CASSLYTASTDTQYF. In DNA, the CDR3 is TGTGCCAGCAGCTTATATACGGCTAGCACAGATACGCAGTATTTT.

This clonotype was detected many times. The CDR3 loop is CASSYSGYGNTIYF. The DNA of the CDR3 is TGTGCCAGCAGTTACTCAGGATATGGAAACACCATATATTTT. This rearrangement joins TRBV6-5 to TRBJ1-3; no clear D. There are 14 residues in the CDR3. V lost 0 bases to trimming and J lost 3 bases, with 6 bases between them. Germline V lookup: CDR1 MNHEY, CDR2 SVGAGI.

This clonotype showed up many times. This rearrangement joins TRBV5-6 to TRBJ2-3; unclear D gene. The CDR3 sequence is 15 residues long. The V end lost 7 bases, the J end lost 2 bases, and 17 bases lay between the germline ends. Germline V CDR1 and CDR2: SGHDT, YYEEEE. CDR3 sequence: CASSRLVLTTDTQYF. CDR3 sequence (DNA): TGTGCCAGCTCCCGACTTGTCCTTACCACAGATACGCAGTATTTT.

This clonotype was detected many times. This chain uses TRBV6-1 with TRBJ2-7, with 7 bases matching TRBD1. This CDR3 comprises 15 residues. Germline V CDR1 and CDR2: MNHNS, SASEGT. After removal of 6 bases from V and 4 bases from J, the junction contained 12 bases not matched to a gene. CDR3 DNA: TGTGCCAGCAGGGGTACAGGGGTAGCGCCTTACGAGCAGTACTTC. Its translation: CASRGTGVAPYEQYF.

This clonotype was detected many times. J is TRBJ2-4 and V is TRBV12-3 or TRBV12-4; D unresolved. V was pared by 5 bases and J by 5 bases, with 13 bases between. CDR3 size: 14 residues. This chain's CDR3 is CASSRAYGENIQYF. The CDR3 DNA reads as TGTGCCAGCAGTAGAGCGTACGGCGAAAACATTCAGTACTTC.

The CDR3 spells CASSGTTGTEQFF. The CDR3 coding sequence is TGTGCCAGCAGCGGAACCACCGGGACAGAGCAGTTCTTC. The V and J genes are TRBV7-7 and TRBJ2-1; tentative D call: TRBD1 (6 bases). The CDR3 loop spans 13 amino acids. CDR1 and CDR2 from the germline V gene are SSHAT and FNYEAQ (reference sequence). With 5 bases removed from V and 10 bases from J, the gap between germline ends came to 15 bases. The complete variable domain, with remaining parts taken from reference TRBV7-7 and TRBJ2-1, reads GAGVSQSPRYKVTKRGQDVTLRCDPISSHATLYWYQQALGQGPEFLTYFNYEAQPDKSGLPSDRFSAERPEGSISTLTIQRTEQRDSAMYRCASSGTTGTEQFFGPGTRLTVL.

This clonotype has a count of ten or more. Written as DNA, the CDR3 is TGTGCCAGCAGCCAACAGGGTATAGGAGGCTACACCTTC. It codes for CASSQQGIGGYTF. The chain links TRBV7-2 to TRBJ1-2, with D possibly matching TRBD1 (6 bases). This CDR3 has 13 residues. The germline CDR1 and CDR2 sequences are SGHTA and FQGNSA. Trimming took 5 bases from V and 8 from J, leaving 15 bases between them. Based on the CDR3 plus reference TRBV7-2 and TRBJ1-2, the full variable domain is GAGVSQSPSNKVTEKGKDVELRCDPISGHTALYWYRQSLGQGLEFLIYFQGNSAPDKSGLPSDRFSAERTGGSVSTLTIQRTQQEDSAVYLCASSQQGIGGYTFGSGTRLTVV.

The chain couples TRBV6-1 to TRBJ1-4, with no clear D. Trimming removed 5 bases at V and 6 bases at J, with 16 bases between. Germline CDR1 reads MNHNS; CDR2 reads SASEGT. This CDR3 is built from 15 residues. This CDR3 is CASSPGPFVDEKLFF. CDR3 DNA sequence: TGTGCCAGCAGTCCAGGACCGTTTGTGGATGAAAAACTGTTTTTT.

This clonotype was seen at least ten times. This sequence joins TRBV2 and TRBJ2-7; D gene uncertain. The V end lost 4 bases, the J end lost 2 bases, and 9 bases lay between the germline ends. Germline V gene data show CDR1 as SNHLY and CDR2 as FYNNEI. The CDR3 is 13 amino acids. CDR3 sequence (DNA): TGTGCCAGCAGTGGAGACGGCCCCTACGAGCAGTACGTC. Protein sequence: CASSGDGPYEQYV.

This clonotype was seen many times. The rearrangement joins TRBV12-3 or TRBV12-4 to TRBJ2-7; TRBD2 matches at 9 bases. Germline trimming cut 6 bases from V and 9 bases from J; bases unmatched to any gene: 12. The CDR3 has 14 residues. The CDR3 nucleotides are TGTGCCAGCAGAGTTAGCGGGAGTACAGAAGGGCAGTACTTC. It codes for CASRVSGSTEGQYF.

This clonotype was seen ten or more times. The rearrangement joins TRBV2 to TRBJ2-7; the D is unclear. Germline lookup yields CDR1 SNHLY and CDR2 FYNNEI. The germline V and J ends were trimmed by 3 bases and 7 bases, with 4 bases remaining between them. CDR3 length equals 10 residues. The CDR3, as DNA: TGTGCCAGCAGTGACCGGGAGCAGTACTTC. This sequence encodes CASSDREQYF.

This clonotype has at least ten counts. The chain combines TRBV5-1 with TRBJ1-1, with D perhaps TRBD1 (5 bases). CDR1 and CDR2 from the germline V gene are SGHRS and YFSETQ. V was cut by 5 bases and J by 1 base, with 12 bases left in between. The CDR3 has 14 residues. The CDR3 nucleotides read TGCGCCAGCAGGCCCGGGGCCCCGAACACTGAAGCTTTCTTT. Amino acid sequence: CASRPGAPNTEAFF.

This clonotype was recorded at least ten times. The J gene is TRBJ1-1, the V gene TRBV7-8, with a weak D call TRBD1 (5 bases). With 3 bases removed from V and 4 bases from J, the gap between germline ends came to 9 bases. This CDR3 has 13 amino acids. CDR1 is SGHVS and CDR2 is FQNEAQ in the germline V gene. CDR3 in amino acids: CASSFYQGTEAFF. In DNA, the CDR3 is TGTGCCAGCAGCTTTTATCAGGGCACTGAAGCTTTCTTT. Full variable domain (missing parts from reference TRBV7-8 and TRBJ1-1): GAGVSQSPRYKVAKRGQDVALRCDPISGHVSLFWYQQALGQGPEFLTYFQNEAQLDKSGLPSDRFFAERPEGSVSTLKIQRTQQEDSAVYLCASSFYQGTEAFFGQGTRLTVV.

This clonotype was seen many times. The chain recombines TRBV7-9 with TRBJ2-3; D is unresolved. The CDR3 is 11 residues long. Deletions cut 4 bases from V and 7 bases from J, with 6 bases between. The germline CDR1 and CDR2 sequences are SEHNR and FQNEAQ (reference sequence). The CDR3 is CASSSENTQYF. The CDR3 coding sequence is TGTGCCAGCAGCTCTGAGAATACGCAGTATTTT.

This clonotype has ten or more counts. This rearrangement joins TRBV5-1 to TRBJ2-2; 10 bases are shared with TRBD1. The CDR3 totals 17 residues. From germline, CDR1 is SGHRS and CDR2 YFSETQ. V trimming: 4 bases; J trimming: 4 bases; junction bases outside the gene matches: 10. CDR3 sequence (DNA): TGCGCCAGCAGCAGACAGGGGGCTGAGACTCTCACCGGGGAGCTGTTTTTT. It encodes CASSRQGAETLTGELFF.

This clonotype was seen at least ten times. The chain employs TRBV20-1 and TRBJ2-1; 12 bases fit TRBD2. The germline gives CDR1 DFQATT, CDR2 SNEGSKA (reference sequence). This CDR3 region has 13 residues. CDR3 loop: CSPRLAGVDEQFF. The DNA of the CDR3 is TGCAGCCCAAGACTAGCGGGAGTCGATGAGCAGTTCTTC.

The genes are TRBV25-1 and TRBJ2-1; perhaps TRBD1 as D (7 bases). This CDR3 spans 17 amino acids. The ends were cut back, 0 bases at V and 2 bases at J, with 14 bases in the middle. From germline, CDR1 is MGHDK and CDR2 SYGVNS. The CDR3 DNA is TGTGCCAGCAGTGAATATAGGAGGGGGCGCACCTACAATGAGCAGTTCTTC. Translated: CASSEYRRGRTYNEQFF.

This clonotype was seen ten or more times. The chain couples TRBV27 to TRBJ1-1; no reliable D call. The CDR3 loop spans 15 amino acids. V lost 4 bases, J lost 1 base, and 13 bases lay in between. Germline V gene sequence: CDR1 MNHEY, CDR2 SMNVEV (reference sequence). The CDR3 loop is CASSYPGRPNTEAFF. The CDR3 DNA is TGTGCCAGCAGTTATCCGGGCCGCCCGAACACTGAAGCTTTCTTT.

This clonotype appeared many times. This chain uses TRBV11-1 with TRBJ2-1; 13 bases agree with TRBD2. V dropped 2 bases and J dropped 5; count of bases not matched to a gene: 12. Germline CDR1 SGHAT, CDR2 FQDESV (reference sequence). CDR3 size: 19 residues. The CDR3 nucleotides are TGTGCCAGCAGCTTAACTAGCGGGAGGGCCGATCCCTTTAACAATGAGCAGTTCTTC. It yields the protein CASSLTSGRADPFNNEQFF.

This clonotype appeared many times. J is TRBJ1-5 and V is TRBV5-1, with TRBD1 matching over 7 bases. Germline CDR1 SGHRS, CDR2 YFSETQ. The ends lost 0 bases at V and 6 bases at J; junction bases unmatched: 6. The CDR3 consists of 15 residues. As DNA, the CDR3 is TGCGCCAGCAGCTTGGACAGGGGAAGTGGTCAGCCCCAGCATTTT. It codes for CASSLDRGSGQPQHF.

This clonotype was seen at least ten times. This chain joins TRBV11-2 and TRBJ1-3; D is unclear. Germline CDR1 reads SGHAT; CDR2 reads FQNNGV. The CDR3 runs 18 residues. Deletions cut 5 bases from V and 0 bases from J, with 20 bases between. CDR3 region: CASSPQPPGSTSGNTIYF. The CDR3 DNA is TGTGCCAGCAGCCCACAACCCCCCGGGAGCACCTCTGGAAACACCATATATTTT.

This clonotype occurred many times. The chain links TRBV15 to TRBJ1-1; 9 bases fit TRBD1. Losses at the gene ends were 8 bases for V and 11 bases for J; bases not matched to a gene: 6. Germline V CDR1 and CDR2: LNHNV, YYDKDF (reference sequence). CDR3 size: 11 residues. CDR3 amino acids: CATGGQGDAFF. Written as DNA, the CDR3 is TGTGCCACCGGGGGACAGGGAGACGCTTTCTTT.

This clonotype was detected many times. The genes are TRBV20-1 and TRBJ1-5; 7 bases line up with TRBD1. The CDR3 totals 13 residues. Per the germline V gene, CDR1 is DFQATT and CDR2 is SNEGSKA (reference sequence). V was clipped by 3 bases and J by 2 bases; unmatched bases: 1. DNA of the CDR3: TGCAGTGCTAGGGGGACAGGCAATCAGCCCCAGCATTTT. It specifies CSARGTGNQPQHF.

At least ten counts were recorded for this clonotype. The chain couples TRBV5-5 to TRBJ2-5, with a possible D match to TRBD2 (6 bases). V shed 4 bases and J shed 0 bases, with 10 bases lying between them. Germline V CDR1 and CDR2: SGHKS, YYEKEE (reference sequence). This CDR3 has 14 amino acids. This CDR3 is CASSRRGNQETQYF. CDR3 nucleotides: TGTGCCAGCAGCCGGCGGGGTAACCAAGAGACCCAGTACTTC.

This clonotype was detected many times. This chain links TRBV28 with TRBJ2-7; no clear D gene. V was shortened by 5 bases and J by 9 bases, with 14 bases between the two germline ends. The length of the CDR3 is 12 residues. The germline V gene has CDR1 MDHEN and CDR2 SYDVKM. The CDR3: CASSTTEPGQYF. The CDR3 nucleotides read TGTGCCAGCAGTACAACAGAACCCGGGCAGTACTTC.

There are many counts of this clonotype. The gene calls are TRBV19 and TRBJ2-1; perhaps TRBD2 as D (5 bases). The CDR3 length is 16 residues. Germline V lookup: CDR1 LNHDA, CDR2 SQIVND (reference sequence). V lost 7 bases and J 4 bases, leaving 20 bases between the germline ends. The CDR3, as DNA: TGTGCCAGTAAGGCCACGGTACGAGGCGGGTACAATGAGCAGTTCTTC. It translates to CASKATVRGGYNEQFF.

Many counts were recorded for this clonotype. The gene calls are TRBV2 and TRBJ2-5, with 8 bases lining up with TRBD1. With 5 bases clipped from V and 4 bases from J, the junction kept 6 bases outside the gene matches. The germline V gene encodes CDR1 SNHLY and CDR2 FYNNEI. The CDR3 runs to 14 residues. The CDR3 nucleotides are TGTGCCAGCAGTCGACGCAGGGGGCGAGAGACCCAGTACTTC. As protein: CASSRRRGRETQYF.